Reported below is one T cell receptor beta chain. These data originate in a study of CXCR3-negative and CXCR3-positive naive CD8 T cells. Germline V gives CDR1 SEHNR, CDR2 FQNEAQ (reference sequence). The CDR3 totals 13 residues. With UMI labels, 5' RACE was used to prepare the TRB cDNA libraries. Following a re-call of the 5' RACE reads, TCRdb has one entry per CDR3 protein and lacks DNA. The data show 100,000 or so distinct CDR3 sequences, and the top ten clones hold approximately 1.5%. This sequence was found in a human donor in good health. Some clones in this sample may be carry-over from other donors' samples. J is TRBJ2-1 and V is TRBV7-9. The sample taken for sequencing was naive CXCR3- CD8+ T cells from blood. Subset defined: CD45RO-CCR7+CD27+CD95- naive CD8+ T cells lacking CXCR3 (TNR3-). CDR3 loop: CASSLGHGNEQFF.